This T cell receptor beta chain was sequenced for a study of shared clonotypes between healthy human individuals. The study, taken as a whole, reports: Sharing across four donors was highest in naive CD4 (approximately 5%) and lowest in memory CD8 (about 0.4%). Larger estimated richness was generally recorded for naive subsets relative to memory subsets.

Deep level was the assay's run setting. Some clones are missing from TCRdb's copy, which holds only in-frame ones; the method was immunoSEQ multiplex PCR. This sample carries about 1,900,000 clones, about 95% of them seen once, and the ten largest clones take roughly 1.2%. The naive CD8 population came from CD45RO-negative cells selected for CCR7, without terminally differentiated effector memory CD45RA+ cells. Among the donors, all were Caucasian adults who lived in Nashville, Tennessee. This CDR3 region has 15 residues. J lost 4 bases, V lost 8 bases, and 12 bases had no gene match. CDR1 is MGHRA, CDR2 YSYEKL, per germline. This clone is a singleton in its sample. Its cognate antigen is unknown.

The sample was naive CD8+ T cells sorted from blood. The chain uses TRBV4-1 and TRBJ2-3; TRBD2 aligns across 7 bases. This receptor was taken from a man in his late teens or twenties in good health. The CDR3 DNA reads as TGCGCCAGCTCCAGGGAGGGAACTCGCTCAGATACGCAGTATTTT. Translated, it gives CASSREGTRSDTQYF.